The present T cell receptor beta chain was sequenced within a study of glioma-infiltrating T cells. TCR alpha and beta CDR3 regions were amplified from RNA using iRepertoire nested multiplex PCR. In TCRdb, the multiplex PCR reads were re-called with MiXCR into one record per CDR3 protein. The sample shows approximately 90,000 distinct CDR3 sequences, 20% to 25% of them seen only once. The study, taken as a whole, reports: Tissue and blood shared very few CDR3 sequences.

This clonotype was seen only once. The antigen is undetermined. A much larger clone differs by one base, so this may be a read error. The sample was glioma tissue, nonneoplastic brain tissue, or PBMCs (not recorded which). This clonotype was obtained from a human donor with low-grade glioma or glioblastoma, undergoing nonglioma brain surgery, or in good health (not recorded which).

CDR3 DNA sequence: TGTGCCAGCAGCTTCGGAGTGAGGGCAGGCAGGAACACTAAAGCTTTCTTT. Translation gives CASSFGVRAGRNTKAFF. The V gene is TRBV6-2 or TRBV6-3, the J gene TRBJ1-1; D is unclear. Germline assignment: CDR1 MNHEY and CDR2 SVGEGT. The CDR3 loop spans 17 amino acids.